This TCR beta chain was observed in a study of graft-versus-host responses after intestinal transplantation. This clone occurred a few times. Sequencing used immunoSEQ multiplex PCR; TCRdb keeps in-frame clones, though not all of them. The repertoire holds several thousand clones, with 30% as singletons. The germline CDR1 and CDR2 sequences are SGHKS and YYEKEE (reference sequence). V dropped 4 bases and J dropped 1; count of bases not matched to a gene: 5. The CDR3 sequence is 15 residues long. The chain recombines TRBV5-5 with TRBJ1-5, with 7 bases matching TRBD1. The sample here was alloreactive CD4+ T cells from a mixed lymphocyte reaction culture, taken before transplantation. Documented subset: CFSE-low proliferating T cells sorted from roughly six-day pre-transplant mixed lymphocyte reaction (GvH or HvG direction). The sequence derives from a human patient who was an organ donor for intestinal transplantation. CDR3 protein: CASSPWDRSNQPQHF. The CDR3 bases are TGTGCCAGCAGCCCCTGGGACAGAAGCAATCAGCCCCAGCATTTT. Supplemented by reference TRBV5-5 and TRBJ1-5, the full variable domain reads DAGVTQSPTHLIKTRGQQVTLRCSPISGHKSVSWYQQVLGQGPQFIFQYYEKEERGRGNFPDRFSARQFPNYSSELNVNALLLGDSALYLCASSPWDRSNQPQHFGDGTRLSIL.